Following are 6 T cell receptor beta chains from one sample sequenced in a study of blood T cell repertoires in COVID-19. This table comes from immunoSEQ multiplex PCR, and its TCRdb copy is limited to in-frame clones, with some not included. The data contain around 26,000 clones, roughly 79% of them seen just once; the ten biggest clones take up almost 40%. Sequenced material: peripheral blood. The receptors shown here come from a man aged 65 to 79 with acute or convalescent COVID-19.

The chain uses TRBV30 and TRBJ1-4, with TRBD1 identical over 8 bases. The CDR3 length is 12 residues. CDR1 and CDR2 from the germline V gene are GTSNPN and SVGIG (reference sequence). V was pared by 5 bases and J by 7 bases, with 3 bases of the junction left unmatched. The CDR3 nucleotides are TGTGCCTGGCGGACAGGGATTGAAAAACTGTTTTTT. Translation: CAWRTGIEKLFF.

The chain carries TRBV2 and TRBJ1-1; tentatively, D is TRBD1 (5 bases). The V gene lost 6 bases and the J gene lost 1 base, with 15 bases spanning the gap. The germline V gene has CDR1 SNHLY and CDR2 FYNNEI. CDR3 length: 15 residues. In nucleotides, the CDR3 is TGTGCCAGCAGCAATCGACAGAAACCGAACACTGAAGCTTTCTTT. The encoded protein is CASSNRQKPNTEAFF.

The table lists this clone with a few counts. J is TRBJ2-5 and V is TRBV4-3; possible D gene TRBD2, 5 bases. Trimming cost V 4 bases and J 5 bases, with 17 bases left between them. Germline V gives CDR1 LGHNA, CDR2 YSLEER. The CDR3 length is 15 residues. In nucleotides, the CDR3 is TGCGCCAGCAGCCGAGACTTAAGTAGCGTTGAGACCCAGTACTTC. It is translated as CASSRDLSSVETQYF.

The CDR3 DNA follows: TGTGCCAGCGATGGCAGGGCGGACACTGAAGCTTTCTTT. Protein sequence: CASDGRADTEAFF. The rearrangement links TRBV7-9 to TRBJ1-1, with D possibly TRBD1 on 5 matching bases. V lost 8 bases and J 3 bases, leaving 13 bases between the germline ends. This CDR3 has 13 amino acids. The germline V gene has CDR1 SEHNR and CDR2 FQNEAQ (reference sequence).

This clone occurred once. V gene TRBV15 combines with J gene TRBJ1-1, with D perhaps matching TRBD1 (6 bases). V lost 1 base to trimming and J lost 5 bases, with 17 bases between them. Germline CDR1 and CDR2: LNHNV and YYDKDF (reference sequence). The CDR3 has 16 residues. The CDR3 reads CATSRGVRAGETEAFF. The CDR3 bases are TGTGCCACCAGCAGAGGGGTGAGGGCAGGGGAGACTGAAGCTTTCTTT.

This chain connects TRBV11-1 to TRBJ2-5, with 8 bases fitting TRBD2. V trimming: 1 base; J trimming: 1 base; junction bases outside the gene matches: 5. CDR3 length: 16 amino acids. Germline-derived CDR1 and CDR2 are SGHAT and FQDESV (reference sequence). CDR3 DNA: TGTGCCAGCAGCTTAGGTGTTAGCGGGGTCCAAGAGACCCAGTACTTC. Encoded protein: CASSLGVSGVQETQYF.